In this sample, the clone carrying this TCR beta chain turned up once. The data were produced by immunoSEQ multiplex PCR, yet TCRdb's version contains in-frame clones alone and is incomplete. The table includes under 150,000 clones, approximately 85% detected once. The data were obtained in a study of blood T cell repertoires in COVID-19. On the study more broadly: Sample material is recorded as cDNA or gDNA derived from T cells, B-cell-depleted T cells, or PBMCs.

V lost 7 bases and J lost 3, with 13 bases in between. The CDR3 runs to 13 residues. Germline V lookup: CDR1 MGHDK, CDR2 SYGVNS. Patients from Seattle were sampled longitudinally, starting during active infection. This rearrangement joins TRBV25-1 to TRBJ2-7, with D possibly matching TRBD1 (7 bases). The sequencing input was peripheral blood. The clonotype comes from a woman aged 55 to 70 with COVID-19, enrolled during active disease. For the CDR3, the DNA is TGTGCCAGCACAAGACAGGGACTCTACGAGCAGTACTTC. Translating gives CASTRQGLYEQYF.